The 6 T cell receptor beta chains presented below share a single source sample, sequenced in a study of blood T cell repertoires in COVID-19. Clones were sequenced by immunoSEQ multiplex PCR, and TCRdb holds only the in-frame ones, with some missing. The sample has approximately 200,000 clones; almost 85% are singletons. The sequenced sample was peripheral blood. The receptors here all came from a human donor with acute or convalescent COVID-19. The donor label of this sample is uncertain.

The table lists this clone with a few counts. The V and J genes are TRBV12-5 and TRBJ2-1; 7 bases agree with TRBD1. The germline CDR1 and CDR2 sequences are LGHNT and FRNRAP. Germline trimming cut 4 bases from V and 11 bases from J; bases unmatched to any gene: 5. The CDR3 consists of 12 residues. CDR3 coding DNA: TGTGCTAGTGGTTCGGGACAGTTCAAGCAGTTCTTC. This translates into CASGSGQFKQFF. Drawing the rest from reference TRBV12-5 and TRBJ2-1, the complete variable domain is DARVTQTPRHKVTEMGQEVTMRCQPILGHNTVFWYRQTMMQGLELLAYFRNRAPLDDSGMPKDRFSAEMPDATLATLKIQPSEPRDSAVYFCASGSGQFKQFFGPGTRLTVL.

The chain combines TRBV29-1 with TRBJ1-5, with D unresolved. Germline V gives CDR1 SQVTM, CDR2 ANQGSEA. V lost 2 bases and J 2 bases, leaving 10 bases between the germline ends. This CDR3 comprises 14 residues. CDR3: CSVERLAGNQPQHF. DNA of the CDR3: TGCAGCGTTGAACGTCTAGCCGGCAATCAGCCCCAGCATTTT.

J is TRBJ2-6 and V is TRBV19; D perhaps matches TRBD1 (6 bases). This CDR3 region has 16 residues. The V end lost 5 bases, the J end lost 2 bases, and 13 bases lay between the germline ends. Germline V CDR1 and CDR2: LNHDA, SQIVND (reference sequence). CDR3 loop: CASSQGSLPGANVLTF. CDR3 nucleotides: TGTGCCAGTAGTCAGGGGAGCCTCCCTGGGGCCAACGTCCTGACTTTC.

This chain connects TRBV5-8 to TRBJ1-2; 9 bases are shared with TRBD1. Losses at the gene ends were 0 bases for V and 4 bases for J; bases not matched to a gene: 4. Per the germline V gene, CDR1 is SGHTS and CDR2 is YDEGEE. CDR3 length equals 15 residues. CDR3 nucleotide sequence: TGTGCCAGCAGCTTGGAGGGGACAGGGTTCTATGGCTACACCTTC. Protein: CASSLEGTGFYGYTF.

The chain couples TRBV4-2 to TRBJ2-3; D possibly corresponds to TRBD1 (5 bases). CDR3 length: 16 amino acids. V dropped 1 base and J dropped 0 bases, with 11 bases sitting between them. Germline CDR1 reads LGHNA; CDR2 reads YNFKEQ. As DNA, the CDR3 is TGTGCCAGCAGCCAAGCAAGGGGCGGCAGCACAGATACGCAGTATTTT. Protein: CASSQARGGSTDTQYF.

This rearrangement joins TRBV19 to TRBJ2-7; weak D call: TRBD1 (5 bases). CDR1 is LNHDA and CDR2 is SQIVND in the germline V gene (reference sequence). Trimming pared 3 bases from V and 2 bases from J, leaving 14 bases between. CDR3 size: 15 residues. The CDR3 loop is CASSMGMDTAYEQYF. The CDR3 DNA follows: TGTGCCAGTAGTATGGGGATGGACACCGCCTACGAGCAGTACTTC.